The clone carrying this T cell receptor beta chain has just one count. Other DNA sequences from this sample encode an identical CDR3 as well. This entry is derived from a study of blood T cell repertoires in COVID-19. Trimming left V 6 bases short and J 0 bases short, with 8 bases between. Germline V gives CDR1 SNHLY, CDR2 FYNNEI. The CDR3 consists of 13 residues. Using immunoSEQ multiplex PCR, the repertoire was profiled, and TCRdb retains in-frame clones only, with some absent. The sample contains about 400,000 clones, approximately 89% of which appear only once. This clonotype was sampled from a man between 35 and 55 years old in a cohort exposed to, infected with or recovered from COVID-19 (not recorded which). The sequencing input was PBMCs or T cells enriched from blood (not recorded which). The J gene is TRBJ1-1, the V gene TRBV2, with no clear D. In DNA form, the CDR3 reads TGTGCCAGCAGGAGGCAGTTGAACACTGAAGCTTTCTTT. Its translation: CASRRQLNTEAFF.